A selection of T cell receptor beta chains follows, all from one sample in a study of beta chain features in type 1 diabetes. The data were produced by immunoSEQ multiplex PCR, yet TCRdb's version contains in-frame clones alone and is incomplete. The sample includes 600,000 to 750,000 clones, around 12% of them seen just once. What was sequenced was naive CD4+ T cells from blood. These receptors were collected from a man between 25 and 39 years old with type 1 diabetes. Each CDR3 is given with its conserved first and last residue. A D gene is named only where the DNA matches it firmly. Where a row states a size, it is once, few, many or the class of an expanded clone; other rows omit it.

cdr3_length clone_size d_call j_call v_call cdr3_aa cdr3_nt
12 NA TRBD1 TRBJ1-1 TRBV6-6 CASWDRVGEAFF TGTGCCAGCTGGGACAGGGTCGGTGAAGCTTTCTTT
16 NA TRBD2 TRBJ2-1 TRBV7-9 CASRPTSGGLYNEQFF TGTGCCAGCAGGCCAACTAGCGGAGGACTCTACAATGAGCAGTTCTTC
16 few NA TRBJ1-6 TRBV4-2 CASSPGNSAWSSPLHF TGTGCCAGCAGCCCAGGGAACTCTGCTTGGAGTTCACCCCTCCACTTT
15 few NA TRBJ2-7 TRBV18 CASSPRIGAGYEQYF TGTGCCAGCTCACCACGGATCGGGGCTGGGTACGAGCAGTACTTC
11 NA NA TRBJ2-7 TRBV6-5 CASSSPYEQYF TGTGCCAGCAGTTCGCCCTACGAGCAGTACTTC
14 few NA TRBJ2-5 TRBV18 CASSPRRTQETQYF TGTGCCAGCTCACCTAGACGGACTCAAGAGACCCAGTACTTC
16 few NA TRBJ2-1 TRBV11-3 CASSLGAARSYNEQFF TGTGCCAGCAGCTTAGGAGCAGCCCGAAGCTACAATGAGCAGTTCTTC
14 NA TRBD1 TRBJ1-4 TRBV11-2 CASSWDRGDEKLFF TGTGCCAGCAGCTGGGACAGGGGGGATGAAAAACTGTTTTTT
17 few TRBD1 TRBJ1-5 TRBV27 CASSVQGGLYSNQPQHF TGTGCCAGCAGTGTACAGGGGGGGCTGTATAGCAATCAGCCCCAGCATTTT
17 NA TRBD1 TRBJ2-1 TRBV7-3 CASSPLAGQGAGNEQFF TGTGCCAGCAGCCCCTTGGCGGGACAGGGGGCTGGCAATGAGCAGTTCTTC
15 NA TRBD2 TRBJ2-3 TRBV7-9 CASSIPGLPEVSQYF TGTGCCAGCAGCATTCCGGGACTACCCGAAGTTTCGCAGTATTTT
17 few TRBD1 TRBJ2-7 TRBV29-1 CSGTSGQGIRGPWEQYF TGCAGCGGGACCTCGGGACAGGGGATTCGGGGCCCTTGGGAGCAGTACTTC
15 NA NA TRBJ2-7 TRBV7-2 CASSAGQISLYEQYF TGTGCCAGCAGCGCCGGACAGATTTCGCTTTACGAGCAGTACTTC
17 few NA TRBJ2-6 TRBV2 CASSVQAGNSGANVLTF TGTGCCAGCAGTGTTCAGGCCGGGAACTCTGGGGCCAACGTCCTGACTTTC
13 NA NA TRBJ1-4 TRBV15 CATPTGPNEKLFF TGTGCCACCCCTACGGGACCTAATGAAAAACTGTTTTTT
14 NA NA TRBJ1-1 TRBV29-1 CSVEAWEGGTEAFF TGCAGCGTTGAAGCGTGGGAGGGAGGTACTGAAGCTTTCTTT
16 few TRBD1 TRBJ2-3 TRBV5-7 CASRIRTGTVTDTQYF TGTGCCAGCAGGATACGCACCGGGACAGTCACAGATACGCAGTATTTT
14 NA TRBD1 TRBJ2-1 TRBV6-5 CASSYSAGGRWQFF TGTGCCAGCAGTTACTCCGCAGGGGGCCGGTGGCAGTTCTTC
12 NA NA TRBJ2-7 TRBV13 CASSLGGYEQYF TGTGCCAGCAGCTTGGGGGGTTACGAGCAGTACTTC
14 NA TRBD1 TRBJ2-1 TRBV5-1 CASSTRTGQDEQFF TGCGCCAGCAGCACGCGGACAGGGCAGGATGAGCAGTTCTTC
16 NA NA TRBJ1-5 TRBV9 CASSLTPELSNQPQHF TGTGCCAGCAGCCTCACCCCCGAGCTCAGCAATCAGCCCCAGCATTTT
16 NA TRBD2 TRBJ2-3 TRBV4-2 CASSQDMQRGPHTQYF TGTGCCAGCAGCCAAGACATGCAGCGGGGGCCCCATACGCAGTATTTT
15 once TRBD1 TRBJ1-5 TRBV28 CASSSGTGQSQPQHF TGTGCCAGCAGTTCAGGGACAGGGCAAAGTCAGCCCCAGCATTTT
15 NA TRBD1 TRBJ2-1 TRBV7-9 CASSHRTGGRNEQFF TGTGCCAGCAGCCACCGGACAGGGGGTCGGAATGAGCAGTTCTTC
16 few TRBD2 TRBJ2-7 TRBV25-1 CASSPSGRGRTYEQYF TGTGCCAGCAGCCCCAGTGGGCGGGGGAGAACCTACGAGCAGTACTTC
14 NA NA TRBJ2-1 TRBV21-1 CASSLGPQGDEQFF TGTGCCAGCAGCCTGGGACCCCAGGGGGATGAGCAGTTCTTC
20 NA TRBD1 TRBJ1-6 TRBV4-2 CASSQDGTGGGSGPYSPLHF TGTGCCAGCAGCCAAGATGGGACAGGGGGCGGTTCCGGCCCTTATTCACCCCTCCACTTT
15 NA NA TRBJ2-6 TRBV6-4 CASSEGFSGANVLTF TGTGCCAGCAGTGAGGGGTTCTCTGGGGCCAACGTCCTGACTTTC
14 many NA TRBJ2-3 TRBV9 CASSVEPLADTQYF TGTGCCAGCAGCGTAGAGCCCCTCGCAGATACGCAGTATTTT
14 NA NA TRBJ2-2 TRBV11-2 CASSLFSNTGELFF TGTGCCAGCAGCTTATTTTCGAACACCGGGGAGCTGTTTTTT
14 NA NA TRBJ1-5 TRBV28 CASSGHTGNQPQHF TGTGCCAGCAGTGGACACACAGGCAATCAGCCCCAGCATTTT
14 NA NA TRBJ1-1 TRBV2 CASRVQLMNTEAFF TGTGCCAGCAGGGTCCAGTTAATGAACACTGAAGCTTTCTTT
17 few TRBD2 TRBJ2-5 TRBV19 CASSPSTSGGAEQTQYF TGTGCCAGTAGTCCGTCCACTAGCGGGGGGGCCGAACAGACCCAGTACTTC
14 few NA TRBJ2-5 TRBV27 CASSSRDRQETQYF TGTGCCAGCAGTTCAAGAGACAGGCAAGAGACCCAGTACTTC
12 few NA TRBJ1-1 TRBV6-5 CASSYSRREAFF TGTGCCAGCAGTTACTCACGAAGGGAGGCTTTCTTT
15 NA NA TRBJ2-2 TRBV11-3 CASSLKGAYTGELFF TGTGCCAGCAGCTTGAAGGGCGCGTACACCGGGGAGCTGTTTTTT
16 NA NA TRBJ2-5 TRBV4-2 CASSQDLARDGETQYF TGTGCCAGCAGCCAAGATTTGGCTAGAGATGGGGAGACCCAGTACTTC
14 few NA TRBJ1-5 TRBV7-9 CASSLGDGNQPQHF TGTGCCAGCAGCTTGGGGGATGGCAATCAGCCCCAGCATTTT
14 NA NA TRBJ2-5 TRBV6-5 CASSYRAGRETQYF TGTGCCAGCAGTTACAGGGCAGGTCGGGAGACCCAGTACTTC
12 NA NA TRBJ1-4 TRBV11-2 CASSLPTAKLFF TGTGCCAGCAGCTTACCCACCGCCAAACTGTTTTTT
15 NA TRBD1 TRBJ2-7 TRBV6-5 CASSLRDRGSYEQYF TGTGCCAGCAGCCTACGGGACAGGGGGTCCTACGAGCAGTACTTC
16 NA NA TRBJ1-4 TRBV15 CATSSPAADTYEKLFF TGTGCCACCAGCAGCCCGGCGGCAGACACCTATGAAAAACTGTTTTTT
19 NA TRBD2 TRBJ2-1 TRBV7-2 CASSLSASGGRSSYNEQFF TGTGCCAGCAGCTTAAGCGCTAGCGGGGGCCGTAGCTCCTACAATGAGCAGTTCTTC
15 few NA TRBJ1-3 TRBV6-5 CASSYSVGPTNTIYF TGTGCCAGCAGTTACTCGGTCGGACCGACAAACACCATATATTTT
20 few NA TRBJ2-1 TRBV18 CASSPQGGGELLSFYNEQFF TGTGCCAGCTCACCCCAAGGAGGCGGGGAGTTGTTAAGCTTCTACAATGAGCAGTTCTTC